This T cell receptor beta chain is drawn from a study of T cells in tumors after PD-1 blockade. Looking at the study overall: Blood samples averaged around 110,000 templates (range about 22,000-280,000) and under 40,000 unique clonotypes.

Some clones are missing from TCRdb's copy, which holds only in-frame ones; the method was immunoSEQ multiplex PCR. The data contain about 47,000 clones, nearly 80% of them singletons. Germline CDR1 reads SGDLS; CDR2 reads YYNGEE. Trimming took 4 bases from V and 7 from J; bases not matched to a gene: 11. This CDR3 is built from 16 residues. This chain uses TRBV9 with TRBJ2-1; 10 nucleotides align to TRBD2. Here the sequenced sample was PBMCs, taken before anti-PD-1 treatment. This receptor was taken from a human donor with basal cell carcinoma. The CDR3 sequence is CASSLYGTSATNEQFF. The CDR3 DNA reads TGTGCCAGCAGCCTTTACGGGACTAGCGCTACGAATGAGCAGTTCTTC.